The sequence of this T cell receptor (beta chain) was determined in a study of Ad26.COV2.S vaccination and SARS-CoV-2 variants. As for the study in general: It was the COV1001 Ad26.COV2.S trial arm that included the donor. Intramuscularly, Ad26.COV2.S was given either once or twice, 56 days apart.

The protocol was immunoSEQ multiplex PCR, while the TCRdb copy is restricted to in-frame clones and leaves out a portion. The table has about 370,000 clones, 89% seen once. Treatment denoted: about 20 received Ad26.COV2.S at low or high dose, single or two shots; about 5 received placebo; per-sample allocation not given. The samples were gathered on day 63 after the first injection of vaccine or placebo. An 18-55-year-old adult in Boston served as donor. CDR3 length equals 13 residues. V lost 6 bases and J 4 bases, leaving 10 bases between the germline ends. Note on this clone: Antigen specificity is unknown.

Findings of the study overall: Vaccinated and placebo-treated recipients had similar non-spike TCR breadth.

The chain recombines TRBV12-3 or TRBV12-4 with TRBJ1-5, with a tentative D call TRBD1 (6 bases). Source: peripheral blood, taken in a trial of Ad26.COV2.S vaccine versus placebo. This TCR came from a person between 18 and 65 years old who received the Ad26.COV2.S COVID-19 vaccine or a placebo. CDR3 DNA sequence: TGTGCCAGCAGCCACAGGGTAAATCAGCCCCAGCATTTT. Translated, it gives CASSHRVNQPQHF.